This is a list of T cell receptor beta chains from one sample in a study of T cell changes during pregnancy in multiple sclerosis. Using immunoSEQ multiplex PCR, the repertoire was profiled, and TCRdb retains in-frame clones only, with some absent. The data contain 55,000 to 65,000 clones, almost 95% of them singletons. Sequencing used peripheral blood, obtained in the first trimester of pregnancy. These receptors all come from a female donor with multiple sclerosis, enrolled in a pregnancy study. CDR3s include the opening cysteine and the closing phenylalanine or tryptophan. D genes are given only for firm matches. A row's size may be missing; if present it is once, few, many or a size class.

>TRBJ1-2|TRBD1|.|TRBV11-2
CASSSRQGFDGYTF
TGTGCCAGCAGCTCCCGACAGGGCTTTGATGGCTACACCTTC
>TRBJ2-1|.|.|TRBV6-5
CASSPGNEQFF
TGTGCCAGCAGTCCCGGCAATGAGCAGTTCTTC
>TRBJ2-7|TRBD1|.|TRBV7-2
CASSSMDRVLSYEQYF
TGTGCCAGCAGCTCGATGGACAGGGTTTTATCCTACGAGCAGTACTTC
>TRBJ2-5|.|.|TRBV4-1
CASSQDKGGRETQYF
TGCGCCAGCAGCCAAGATAAGGGGGGGAGGGAGACCCAGTACTTC
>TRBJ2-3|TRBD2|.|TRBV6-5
CASSYVAGGPWAQYF
TGTGCCAGCAGTTACGTTGCGGGGGGCCCCTGGGCGCAGTATTTT
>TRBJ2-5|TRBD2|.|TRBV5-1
CASSLAPAGGSETQYF
TGCGCCAGCAGCTTGGCTCCAGCGGGGGGATCAGAGACCCAGTACTTC
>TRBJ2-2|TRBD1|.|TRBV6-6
CASRDRVNTGELFF
TGTGCCAGCAGGGACAGGGTAAACACCGGGGAGCTGTTTTTT
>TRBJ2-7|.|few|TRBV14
CASSQVQGSYEQYF
TGTGCCAGCAGCCAAGTCCAGGGTTCGTACGAGCAGTACTTC
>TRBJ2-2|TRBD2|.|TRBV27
CASSSRLAGNTGELFF
TGTGCCAGCAGTTCTCGGTTAGCGGGGAACACCGGGGAGCTGTTTTTT
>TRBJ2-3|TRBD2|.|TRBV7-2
CASSPLLAGVADTQYF
TGTGCCAGCAGCCCGTTACTAGCGGGGGTGGCAGATACGCAGTATTTT
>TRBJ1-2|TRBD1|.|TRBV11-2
CASSLRTGRGYTF
TGTGCCAGCAGCTTACGGACAGGGCGTGGCTACACCTTC
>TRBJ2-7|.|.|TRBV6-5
CASTPDRPSYEQYF
TGTGCCAGCACCCCCGACAGACCTTCCTACGAGCAGTACTTC
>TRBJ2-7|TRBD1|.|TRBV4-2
CASSDSGTVTYEQYF
TGTGCCAGCAGCGACTCCGGGACAGTAACCTACGAGCAGTACTTC
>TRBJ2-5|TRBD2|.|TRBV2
CASSLLPGLGLAGLGETQYF
TGTGCCAGCAGCCTCCTCCCTGGTCTGGGGCTAGCGGGGTTGGGCGAGACCCAGTACTTC
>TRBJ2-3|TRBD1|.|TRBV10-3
CAISALQGAADTQYF
TGTGCCATCAGTGCCCTGCAGGGGGCCGCAGATACGCAGTATTTT
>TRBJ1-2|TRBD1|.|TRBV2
CASSEGTGPLYGYTF
TGTGCCAGCAGTGAAGGGACAGGGCCCCTCTATGGCTACACCTTC
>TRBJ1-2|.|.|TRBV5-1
CASSLGAREFDGYTF
TGCGCCAGCAGCTTGGGGGCTAGGGAGTTTGATGGCTACACCTTC
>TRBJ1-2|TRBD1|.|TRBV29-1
CSVEDRGTGYYDGYTF
TGCAGCGTTGAAGATCGCGGGACAGGTTACTATGATGGCTACACCTTC
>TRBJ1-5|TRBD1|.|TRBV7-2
CASTQGTQGYNQPQHF
TGTGCCAGCACCCAAGGAACACAGGGGTACAATCAGCCCCAGCATTTT
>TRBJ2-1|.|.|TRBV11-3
CASSFLASSYNEQFF
TGTGCCAGCAGCTTTCTGGCCAGCTCCTACAATGAGCAGTTCTTC